The T cell receptor (beta chain) described here comes from a study of T cells in Graves' hyperthyroidism and ophthalmopathy. Study outcomes and limitations: In the blood, most expanded thyroid clonotypes above 0.001 appeared as well. The model identified upcoming ophthalmopathy a median roughly 6 months ahead of onset.

The germline V gene has CDR1 GTSNPN and CDR2 SVGIG (reference sequence). The CDR3 sequence is 14 residues long. Trimming removed 2 bases from V and 1 base from J, with 11 bases in between. It was uncontrolled infection, other autoimmune disease, pregnancy or lactation that excluded patients. This clonotype was counted a single time. Its antigen remains unidentified. TCR beta CDR3 sequences were amplified from RNA transcripts. The TCR CDR3 first-round RT-PCR relied on the HTBI primer set. TCRdb fed the multiplex PCR reads into MiXCR, producing one record per CDR3 protein. The sample lists roughly 400,000 distinct CDR3 sequences, over 12% occurring once.

The J gene is TRBJ1-1, the V gene TRBV30, with D perhaps matching TRBD1 (5 bases). The source is a man in his fifties or sixties with Graves' ophthalmopathy. Sequencing was carried out using blood. CDR3 loop: CAWSLPDRNTEAFF. DNA of the CDR3: TGTGCCTGGAGTCTACCAGACAGGAACACTGAAGCTTTCTTT.